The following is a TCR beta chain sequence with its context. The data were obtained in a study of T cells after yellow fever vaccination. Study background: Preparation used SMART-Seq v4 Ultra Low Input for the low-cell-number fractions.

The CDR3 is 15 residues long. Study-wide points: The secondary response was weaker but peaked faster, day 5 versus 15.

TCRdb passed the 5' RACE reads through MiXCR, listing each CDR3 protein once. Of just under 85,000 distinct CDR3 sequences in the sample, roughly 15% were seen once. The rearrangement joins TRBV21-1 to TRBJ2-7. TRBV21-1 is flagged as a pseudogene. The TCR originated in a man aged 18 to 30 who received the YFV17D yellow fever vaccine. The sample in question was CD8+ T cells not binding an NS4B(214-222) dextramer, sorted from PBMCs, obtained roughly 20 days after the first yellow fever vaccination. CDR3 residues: CASSNEVRLSYEQYF. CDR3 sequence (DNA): TGTGCCAGCAGCAATGAGGTCCGCCTCTCCTACGAGCAGTACTTC.